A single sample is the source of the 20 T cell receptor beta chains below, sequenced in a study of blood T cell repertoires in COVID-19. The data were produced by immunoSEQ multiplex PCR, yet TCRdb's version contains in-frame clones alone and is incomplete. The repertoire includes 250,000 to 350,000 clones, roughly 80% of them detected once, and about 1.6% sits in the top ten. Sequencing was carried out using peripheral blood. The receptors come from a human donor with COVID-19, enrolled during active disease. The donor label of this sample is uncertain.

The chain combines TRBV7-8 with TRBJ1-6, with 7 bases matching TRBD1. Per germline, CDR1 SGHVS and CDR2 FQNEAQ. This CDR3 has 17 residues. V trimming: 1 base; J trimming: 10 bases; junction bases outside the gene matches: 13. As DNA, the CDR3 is TGTGCCAGCAGCTTAGGGGGGCCAGGGGGGCGTGGGTCACCCCTCCACTTT. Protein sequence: CASSLGGPGGRGSPLHF.

This chain's CDR3 is CASSPSAGDTDTQYF. The CDR3 DNA reads as TGCGCCAGCAGCCCCTCGGCGGGAGACACAGATACGCAGTATTTT. The rearrangement joins TRBV4-3 to TRBJ2-3, with TRBD2 matching 7 bases. Germline trimming cut 4 bases from V and 2 bases from J; bases unmatched to any gene: 6. Germline CDR1 LGHNA, CDR2 YSLEER. The CDR3 has 15 residues.

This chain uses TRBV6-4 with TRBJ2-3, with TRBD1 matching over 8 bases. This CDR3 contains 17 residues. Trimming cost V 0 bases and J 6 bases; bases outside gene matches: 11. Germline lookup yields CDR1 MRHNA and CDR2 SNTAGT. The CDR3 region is CASSDSAIRGRRDTQYF. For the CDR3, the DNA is TGTGCCAGCAGTGACTCTGCAATCAGGGGGCGACGGGATACGCAGTATTTT.

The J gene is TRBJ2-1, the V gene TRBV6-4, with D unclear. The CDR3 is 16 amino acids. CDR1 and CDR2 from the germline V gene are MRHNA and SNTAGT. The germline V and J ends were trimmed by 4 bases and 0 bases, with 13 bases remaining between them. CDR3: CASSVEVRNSYNEQFF. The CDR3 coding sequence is TGTGCCAGCAGTGTGGAAGTGCGGAACTCCTACAATGAGCAGTTCTTC.

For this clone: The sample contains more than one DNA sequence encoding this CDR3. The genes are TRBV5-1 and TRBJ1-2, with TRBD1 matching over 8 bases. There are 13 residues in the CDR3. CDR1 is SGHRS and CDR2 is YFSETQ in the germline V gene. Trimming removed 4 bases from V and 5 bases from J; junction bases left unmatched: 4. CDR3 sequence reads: CASSGGTGYGYTF. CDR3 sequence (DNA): TGCGCCAGCAGCGGAGGGACAGGTTATGGCTACACCTTC.

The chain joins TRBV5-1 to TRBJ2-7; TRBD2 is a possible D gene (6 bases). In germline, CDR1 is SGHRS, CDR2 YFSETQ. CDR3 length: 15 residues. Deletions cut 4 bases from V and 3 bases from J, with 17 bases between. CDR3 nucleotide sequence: TGCGCCAGCAGCCCCTCTGTTCGGGGGAGCTACGAGCAGTACTTC. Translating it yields CASSPSVRGSYEQYF.

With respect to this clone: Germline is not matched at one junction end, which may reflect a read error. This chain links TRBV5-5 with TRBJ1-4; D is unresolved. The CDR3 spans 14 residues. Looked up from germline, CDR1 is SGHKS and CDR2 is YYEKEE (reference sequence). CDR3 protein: CASRLAGEGEKLFF. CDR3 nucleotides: TGTGCCAGCAGATTGGCAGGAGAGGGTGAAAAACTGTTTTTT.

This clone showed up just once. The CDR3 sequence: CASNPRWTSGRMGTDTQYF. The CDR3 coding sequence is TGTGCCAGCAATCCCCGATGGACTAGCGGGAGAATGGGGACAGATACGCAGTATTTT. The genes are TRBV27 and TRBJ2-3; 13 bases agree with TRBD2. The junction had 16 bases not matched to a gene; V was cut back by 7 bases and J by 3 bases. CDR1 is MNHEY, CDR2 SMNVEV, per germline (reference sequence). The CDR3 loop spans 19 amino acids.

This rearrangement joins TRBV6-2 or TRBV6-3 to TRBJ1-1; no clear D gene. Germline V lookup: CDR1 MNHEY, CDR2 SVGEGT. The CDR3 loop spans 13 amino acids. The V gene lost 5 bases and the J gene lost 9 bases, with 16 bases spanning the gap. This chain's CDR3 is CASSQPGRNQAFF. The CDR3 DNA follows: TGTGCCAGCAGTCAACCAGGTCGGAATCAAGCTTTCTTT.

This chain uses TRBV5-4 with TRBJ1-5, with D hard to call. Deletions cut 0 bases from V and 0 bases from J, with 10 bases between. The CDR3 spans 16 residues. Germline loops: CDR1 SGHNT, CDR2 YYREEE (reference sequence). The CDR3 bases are TGTGCCAGCAGCTTGGGAGGGAAGTATAGCAATCAGCCCCAGCATTTT. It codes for CASSLGGKYSNQPQHF.

CDR3 residues: CASSLIASGGDTQYF. CDR3 bases: TGTGCCAGCAGCTTAATTGCCTCAGGTGGAGATACGCAGTATTTT. The V and J genes are TRBV7-3 and TRBJ2-3; D is undetermined. The ends were cut back, 1 base at V and 5 bases at J, with 13 bases in the middle. CDR3 length: 15 amino acids. Germline CDR1 and CDR2: SGHTA and FQGTGA.

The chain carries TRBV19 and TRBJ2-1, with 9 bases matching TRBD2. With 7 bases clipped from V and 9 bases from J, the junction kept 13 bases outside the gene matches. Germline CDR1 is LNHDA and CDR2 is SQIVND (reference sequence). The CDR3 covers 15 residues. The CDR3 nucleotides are TGTGCCAGTACCCTCGGCCTAGCGGGATTGGGTGAGCAGTTCTTC. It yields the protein CASTLGLAGLGEQFF.

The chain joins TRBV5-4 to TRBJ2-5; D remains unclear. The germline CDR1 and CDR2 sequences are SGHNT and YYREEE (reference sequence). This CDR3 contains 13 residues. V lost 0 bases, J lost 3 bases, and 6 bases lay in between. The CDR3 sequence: CASSLVSEETQYF. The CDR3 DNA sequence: TGTGCCAGCAGCTTGGTGTCCGAAGAGACCCAGTACTTC.

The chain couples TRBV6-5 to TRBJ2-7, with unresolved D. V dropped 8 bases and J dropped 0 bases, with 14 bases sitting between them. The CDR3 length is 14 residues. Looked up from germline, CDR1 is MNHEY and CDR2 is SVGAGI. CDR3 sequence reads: CASARSPNSYEQYF. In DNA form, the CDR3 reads TGTGCCAGCGCCAGAAGTCCCAACTCCTACGAGCAGTACTTC.

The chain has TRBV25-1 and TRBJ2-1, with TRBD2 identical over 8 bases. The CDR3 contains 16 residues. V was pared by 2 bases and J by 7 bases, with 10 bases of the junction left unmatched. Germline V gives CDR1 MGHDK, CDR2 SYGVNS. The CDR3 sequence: CASSETAGGLGNEQFF. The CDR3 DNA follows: TGTGCCAGCAGTGAAACGGCGGGAGGTTTGGGGAATGAGCAGTTCTTC.

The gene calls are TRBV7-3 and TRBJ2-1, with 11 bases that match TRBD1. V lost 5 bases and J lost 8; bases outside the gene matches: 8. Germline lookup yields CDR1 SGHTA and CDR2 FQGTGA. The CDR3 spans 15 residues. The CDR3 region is CASSGKDRGLDEQFF. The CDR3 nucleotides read TGTGCCAGCAGCGGAAAGGACAGGGGGCTCGATGAGCAGTTCTTC.

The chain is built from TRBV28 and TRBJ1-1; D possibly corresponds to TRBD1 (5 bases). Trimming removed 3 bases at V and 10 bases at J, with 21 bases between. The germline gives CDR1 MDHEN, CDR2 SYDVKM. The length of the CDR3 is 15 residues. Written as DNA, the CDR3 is TGTGCCAGCAGTTTCATCCAAATCCAGGGCCGGAGAGCTTTCTTT. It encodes CASSFIQIQGRRAFF.

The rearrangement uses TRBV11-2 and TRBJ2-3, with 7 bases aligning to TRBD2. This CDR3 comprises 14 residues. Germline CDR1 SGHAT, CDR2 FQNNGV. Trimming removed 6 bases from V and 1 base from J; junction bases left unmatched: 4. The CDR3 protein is CASRSSGGTDTQYF. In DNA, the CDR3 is TGTGCCAGCAGGTCTAGCGGAGGCACAGATACGCAGTATTTT.

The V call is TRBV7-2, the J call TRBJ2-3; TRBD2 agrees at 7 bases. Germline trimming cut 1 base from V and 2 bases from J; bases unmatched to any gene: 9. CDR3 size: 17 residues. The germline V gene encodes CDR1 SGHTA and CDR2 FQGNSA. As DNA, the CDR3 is TGTGCCAGCAGCTTAGAAGGAACAGCGGGATTCACAGATACGCAGTATTTT. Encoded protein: CASSLEGTAGFTDTQYF.

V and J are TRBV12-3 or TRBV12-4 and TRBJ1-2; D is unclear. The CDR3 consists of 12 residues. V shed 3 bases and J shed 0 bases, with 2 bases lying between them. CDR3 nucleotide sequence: TGTGCCAGCAGTTTTACTAACTATGGCTACACCTTC. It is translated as CASSFTNYGYTF.